This TCR beta chain came from a study of cytomegalovirus exposure and HLA in healthy donors. Study outcomes and limitations: TCR beta chains numbering more than 150 were designated cytomegalovirus-associated.

The CDR3 spans 15 residues. V dropped 5 bases and J dropped 2; count of bases not matched to a gene: 8. Germline lookup yields CDR1 LNHDA and CDR2 SQIVND (reference sequence). As regards this clone: Its antigen is unidentified.

Use of 60 Vbeta and 13 Jbeta primers characterized the PCR. In the study's own analysis: Per a later analysis, the number of unique TCR beta chains was approximately 80 million, of which some 10 million were shared. The data were produced by immunoSEQ multiplex PCR, yet TCRdb's version contains in-frame clones alone and is incomplete. D and trimming come from the DNA, and the V and J calls and clone size come from that table. The table records tens of thousands of clones, 70% to 85% of them present only once. When sampled, the donors appeared nominally healthy, though they likely had unrecorded immune exposures.

The receptor comes from a man in his fifties or sixties in good health and CMV-seronegative. This chain joins TRBV19 and TRBJ2-7, with 8 bases matching TRBD1. Sample: PBMCs. The CDR3 loop is CASSARDRSAYEQYF. In DNA, the CDR3 is TGTGCCAGTAGTGCCCGGGACAGGTCCGCCTACGAGCAGTACTTC.